This T cell receptor beta chain came from a study of blood T cell repertoires in COVID-19. The table came from immunoSEQ multiplex PCR; TCRdb's copy has only in-frame clones and leaves some out. The sample has 50,000 to 65,000 clones; just under 85% are singletons. The CDR3 has 14 residues. CDR1 is MDHEN and CDR2 is SYDVKM in the germline V gene. Notes on this clone: At one boundary the junction diverges from the germline segment, which might be a read error.

This sequence joins TRBV28 and TRBJ1-1, with 7 bases matching TRBD1. The TCR comes from a man aged 65 to 79 with acute or convalescent COVID-19. The sequencing sample was made of peripheral blood. The CDR3 region has the DNA TGTGCCAGCAGTTTAAATTCACCAGAAAACAGGGGATCGTTT. The encoded protein is CASSLNSPENRGSF.